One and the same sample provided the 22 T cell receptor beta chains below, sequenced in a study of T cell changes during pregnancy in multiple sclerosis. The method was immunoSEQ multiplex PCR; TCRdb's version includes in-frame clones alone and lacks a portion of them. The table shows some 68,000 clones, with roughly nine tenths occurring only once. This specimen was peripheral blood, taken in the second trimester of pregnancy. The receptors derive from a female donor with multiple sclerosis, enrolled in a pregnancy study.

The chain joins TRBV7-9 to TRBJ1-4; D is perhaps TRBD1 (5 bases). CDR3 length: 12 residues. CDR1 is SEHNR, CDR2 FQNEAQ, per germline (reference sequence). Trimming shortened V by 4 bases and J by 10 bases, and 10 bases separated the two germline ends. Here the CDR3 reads CASSSGMGKLFF. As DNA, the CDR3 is TGTGCCAGCAGCTCAGGGATGGGAAAACTGTTTTTT.

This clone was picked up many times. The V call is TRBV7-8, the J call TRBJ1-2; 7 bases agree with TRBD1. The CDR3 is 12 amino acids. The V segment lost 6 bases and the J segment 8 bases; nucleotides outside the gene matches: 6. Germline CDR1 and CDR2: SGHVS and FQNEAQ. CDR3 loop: CASSFDREGYTF. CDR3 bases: TGTGCCAGCAGTTTCGACAGGGAAGGCTACACCTTC.

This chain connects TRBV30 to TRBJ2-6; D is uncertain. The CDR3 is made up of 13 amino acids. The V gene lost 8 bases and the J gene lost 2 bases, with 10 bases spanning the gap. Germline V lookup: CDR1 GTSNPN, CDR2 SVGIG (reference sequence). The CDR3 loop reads CAGTSTGANVLTF. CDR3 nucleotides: TGTGCCGGTACAAGTACTGGGGCCAACGTCCTGACTTTC. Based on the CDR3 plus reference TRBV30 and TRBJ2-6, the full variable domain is SQTIHQWPATLVQPVGSPLSLECTVEGTSNPNLYWYRQAAGRGLQLLFYSVGIGQISSEVPQNLSASRPQDRQFILSSKKLLLSDSGFYLCAGTSTGANVLTFGAGSRLTVL.

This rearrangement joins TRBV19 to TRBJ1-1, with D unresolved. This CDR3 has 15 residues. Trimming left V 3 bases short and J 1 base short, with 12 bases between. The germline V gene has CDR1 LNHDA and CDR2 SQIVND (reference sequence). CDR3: CASSIQGSENTEAFF. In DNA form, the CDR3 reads TGTGCCAGTAGTATTCAAGGCAGCGAGAACACTGAAGCTTTCTTT.

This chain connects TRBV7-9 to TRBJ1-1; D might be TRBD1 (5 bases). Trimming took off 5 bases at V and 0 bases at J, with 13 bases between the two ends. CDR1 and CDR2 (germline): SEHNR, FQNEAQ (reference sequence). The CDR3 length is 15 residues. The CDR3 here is CASSLSGTMNTEAFF. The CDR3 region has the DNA TGTGCCAGCAGCCTATCGGGGACTATGAACACTGAAGCTTTCTTT.

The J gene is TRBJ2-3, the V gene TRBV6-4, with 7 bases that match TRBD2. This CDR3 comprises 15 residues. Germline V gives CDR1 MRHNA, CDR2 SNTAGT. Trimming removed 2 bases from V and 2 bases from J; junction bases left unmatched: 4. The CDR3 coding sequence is TGTGCCAGCAGTGACGGTGGGGGGGACACAGATACGCAGTATTTT. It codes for CASSDGGGDTDTQYF.

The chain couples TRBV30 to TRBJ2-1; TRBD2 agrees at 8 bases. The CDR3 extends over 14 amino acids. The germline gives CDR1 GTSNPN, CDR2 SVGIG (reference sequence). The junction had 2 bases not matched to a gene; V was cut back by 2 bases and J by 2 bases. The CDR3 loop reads CAWSLGRAYNEQFF. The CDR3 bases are TGTGCCTGGAGTCTCGGGAGGGCCTACAATGAGCAGTTCTTC. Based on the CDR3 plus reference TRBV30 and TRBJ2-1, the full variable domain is SQTIHQWPATLVQPVGSPLSLECTVEGTSNPNLYWYRQAAGRGLQLLFYSVGIGQISSEVPQNLSASRPQDRQFILSSKKLLLSDSGFYLCAWSLGRAYNEQFFGPGTRLTVL.

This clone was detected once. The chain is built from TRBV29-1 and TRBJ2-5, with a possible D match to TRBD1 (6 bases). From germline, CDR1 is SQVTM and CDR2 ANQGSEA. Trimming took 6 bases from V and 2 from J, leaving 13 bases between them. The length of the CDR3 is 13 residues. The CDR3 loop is CSVDWTVQETQYF. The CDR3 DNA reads TGCAGCGTAGATTGGACAGTACAAGAGACCCAGTACTTC.

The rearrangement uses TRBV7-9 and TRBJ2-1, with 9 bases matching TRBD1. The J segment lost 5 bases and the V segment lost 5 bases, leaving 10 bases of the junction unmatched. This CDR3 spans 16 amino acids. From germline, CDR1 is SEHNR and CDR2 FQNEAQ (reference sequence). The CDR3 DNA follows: TGTGCCAGCAGCCTCCGACCGGGACAGGGAAACAATGAGCAGTTCTTC. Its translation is CASSLRPGQGNNEQFF.

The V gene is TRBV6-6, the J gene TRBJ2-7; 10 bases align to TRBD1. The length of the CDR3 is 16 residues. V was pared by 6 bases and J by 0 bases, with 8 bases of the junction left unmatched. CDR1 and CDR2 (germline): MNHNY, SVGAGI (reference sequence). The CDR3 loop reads CASSPGTGVYSYEQYF. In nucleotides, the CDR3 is TGTGCCAGCAGCCCCGGGACAGGGGTTTACTCCTACGAGCAGTACTTC.

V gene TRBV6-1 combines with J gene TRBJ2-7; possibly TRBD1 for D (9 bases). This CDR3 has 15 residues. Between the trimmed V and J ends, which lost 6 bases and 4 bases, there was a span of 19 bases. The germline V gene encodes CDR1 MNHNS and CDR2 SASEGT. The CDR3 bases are TGTGCCAGCAGCCCGGGGGGGACAGGGCTATACGAGCAGTACTTC. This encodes CASSPGGTGLYEQYF.

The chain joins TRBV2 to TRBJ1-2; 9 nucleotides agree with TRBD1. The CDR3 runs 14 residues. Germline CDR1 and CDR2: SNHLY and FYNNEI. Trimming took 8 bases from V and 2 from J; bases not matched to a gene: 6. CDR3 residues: CASESGTGNYGYTF. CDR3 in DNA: TGTGCCAGCGAATCCGGGACAGGGAACTATGGCTACACCTTC. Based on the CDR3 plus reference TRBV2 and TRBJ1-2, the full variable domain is EPEVTQTPSHQVTQMGQEVILRCVPISNHLYFYWYRQILGQKVEFLVSFYNNEISEKSEIFDDQFSVERPDGSNFTLKIRSTKLEDSAMYFCASESGTGNYGYTFGSGTRLTVV.

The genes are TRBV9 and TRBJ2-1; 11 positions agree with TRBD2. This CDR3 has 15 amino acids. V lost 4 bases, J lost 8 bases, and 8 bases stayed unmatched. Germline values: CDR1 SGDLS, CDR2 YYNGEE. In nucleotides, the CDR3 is TGTGCCAGCAGCCCCACTAGCGGGGGTATGTATGAGCAGTTCTTC. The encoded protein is CASSPTSGGMYEQFF.

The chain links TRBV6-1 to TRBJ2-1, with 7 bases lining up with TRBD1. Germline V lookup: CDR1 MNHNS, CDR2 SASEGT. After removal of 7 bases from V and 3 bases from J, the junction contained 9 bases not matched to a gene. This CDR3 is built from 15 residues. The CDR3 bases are TGTGCCAGCATTATAGCCGGGACAGACTACAATGAGCAGTTCTTC. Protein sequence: CASIIAGTDYNEQFF.

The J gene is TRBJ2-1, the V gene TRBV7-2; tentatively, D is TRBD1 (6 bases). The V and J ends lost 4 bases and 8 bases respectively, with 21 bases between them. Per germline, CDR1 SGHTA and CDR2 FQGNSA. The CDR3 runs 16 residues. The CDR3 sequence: CASSSNTGSSLHEQFF. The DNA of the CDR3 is TGTGCCAGCAGCTCCAATACAGGGTCTTCACTTCATGAGCAGTTCTTC.

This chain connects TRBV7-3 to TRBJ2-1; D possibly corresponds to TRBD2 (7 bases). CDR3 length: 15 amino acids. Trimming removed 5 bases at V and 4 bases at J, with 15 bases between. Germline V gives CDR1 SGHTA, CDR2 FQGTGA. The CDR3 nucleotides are TGTGCCAGCAGCCCCTTAGGGGGGGGATACAATGAGCAGTTCTTC. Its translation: CASSPLGGGYNEQFF.

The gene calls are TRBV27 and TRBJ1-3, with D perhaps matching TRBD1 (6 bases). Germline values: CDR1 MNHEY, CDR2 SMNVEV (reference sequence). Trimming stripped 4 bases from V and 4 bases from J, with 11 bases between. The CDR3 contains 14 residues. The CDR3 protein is CASSSTGSGNTIYF. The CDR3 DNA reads TGTGCCAGCAGTTCAACAGGGTCCGGAAACACCATATATTTT.

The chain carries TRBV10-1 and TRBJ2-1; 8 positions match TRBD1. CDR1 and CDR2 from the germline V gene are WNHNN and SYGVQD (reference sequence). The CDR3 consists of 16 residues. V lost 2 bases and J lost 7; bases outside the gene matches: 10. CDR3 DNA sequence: TGCGCCAGCAGTGAGGCGGGCCAGGGGGCAGGGAATGAGCAGTTCTTC. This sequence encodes CASSEAGQGAGNEQFF.

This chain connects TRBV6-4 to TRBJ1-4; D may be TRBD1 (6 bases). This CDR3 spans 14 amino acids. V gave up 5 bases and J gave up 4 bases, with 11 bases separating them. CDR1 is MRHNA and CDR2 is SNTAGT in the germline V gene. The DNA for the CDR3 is TGTGCCAGCAGTCCCGACAGGCATAATGAAAAACTGTTTTTT. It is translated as CASSPDRHNEKLFF.

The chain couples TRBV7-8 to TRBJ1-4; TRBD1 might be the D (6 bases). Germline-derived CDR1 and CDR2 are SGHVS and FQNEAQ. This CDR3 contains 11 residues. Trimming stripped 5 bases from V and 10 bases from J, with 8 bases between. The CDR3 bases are TGTGCCAGCAGCCCCAGGGGAAAACTGTTTTTT. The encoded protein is CASSPRGKLFF.

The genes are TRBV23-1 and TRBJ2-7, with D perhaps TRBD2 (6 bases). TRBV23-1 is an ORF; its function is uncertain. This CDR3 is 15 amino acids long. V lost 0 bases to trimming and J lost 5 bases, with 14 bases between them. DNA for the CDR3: TGCGCCAGCAGTCAATCGAGGAGGGGATTAAACGAGCAGTACTTC. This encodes CASSQSRRGLNEQYF.

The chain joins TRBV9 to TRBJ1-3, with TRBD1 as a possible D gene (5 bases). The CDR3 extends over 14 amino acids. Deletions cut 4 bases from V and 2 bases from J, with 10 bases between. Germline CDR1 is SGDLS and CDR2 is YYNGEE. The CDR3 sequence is CASSPWGTGNTIYF. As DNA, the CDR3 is TGTGCCAGCAGCCCATGGGGCACTGGAAACACCATATATTTT.